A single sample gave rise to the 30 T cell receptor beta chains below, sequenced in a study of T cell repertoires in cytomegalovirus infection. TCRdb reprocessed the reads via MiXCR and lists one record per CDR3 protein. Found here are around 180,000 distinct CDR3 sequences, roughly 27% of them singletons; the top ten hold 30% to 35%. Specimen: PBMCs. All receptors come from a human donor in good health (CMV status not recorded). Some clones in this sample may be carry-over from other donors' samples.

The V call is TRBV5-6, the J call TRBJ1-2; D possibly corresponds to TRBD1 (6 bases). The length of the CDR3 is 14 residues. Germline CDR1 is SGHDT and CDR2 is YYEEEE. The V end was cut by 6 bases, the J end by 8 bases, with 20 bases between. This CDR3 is CASTVPSGVNGYTF. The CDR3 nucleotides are TGTGCCAGCACCGTCCCCTCAGGGGTTAACGGCTACACCTTC.

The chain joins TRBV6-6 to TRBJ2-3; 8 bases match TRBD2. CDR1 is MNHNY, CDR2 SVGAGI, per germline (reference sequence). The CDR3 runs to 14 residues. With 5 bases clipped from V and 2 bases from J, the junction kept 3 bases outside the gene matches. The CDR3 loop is CASSRLATTDTQYF. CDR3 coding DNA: TGTGCCAGCAGTCGACTAGCGACCACAGATACGCAGTATTTT.

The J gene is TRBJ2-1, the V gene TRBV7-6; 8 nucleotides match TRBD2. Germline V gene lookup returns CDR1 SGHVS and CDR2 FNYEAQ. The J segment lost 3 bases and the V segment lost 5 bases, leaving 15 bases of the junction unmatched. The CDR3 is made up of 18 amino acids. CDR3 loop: CASSPSPWGRGDYNEQFF. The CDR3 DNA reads TGTGCCAGCAGCCCCAGTCCTTGGGGGCGGGGGGACTACAATGAGCAGTTCTTC.

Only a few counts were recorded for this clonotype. CDR3 sequence: CASSGTALIFNQPQHF. The CDR3 DNA reads as TGTGCCAGCAGTGGGACAGCCTTAATTTTTAATCAGCCCCAGCATTTT. This chain connects TRBV25-1 to TRBJ1-5, with TRBD1 as a possible D gene (6 bases). V was cut by 4 bases and J by 4 bases, with 17 bases left in between. The CDR3 sequence is 16 residues long. In germline, CDR1 is MGHDK, CDR2 SYGVNS.

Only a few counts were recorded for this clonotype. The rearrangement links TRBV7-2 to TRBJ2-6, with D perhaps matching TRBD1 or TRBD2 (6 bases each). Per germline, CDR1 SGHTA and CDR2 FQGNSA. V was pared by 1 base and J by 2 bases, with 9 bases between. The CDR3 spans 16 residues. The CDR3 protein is CASSLDGGPGANVLTF. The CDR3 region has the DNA TGTGCCAGCAGCTTAGATGGGGGGCCTGGGGCCAACGTCCTGACTTTC.

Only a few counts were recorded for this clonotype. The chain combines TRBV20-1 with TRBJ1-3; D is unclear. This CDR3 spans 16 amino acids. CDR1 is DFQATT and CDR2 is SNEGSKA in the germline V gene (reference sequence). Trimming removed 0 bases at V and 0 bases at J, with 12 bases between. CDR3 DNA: TGCAGTGCTAGAGATCCCAGGTCCCCCTCTGGAAACACCATATATTTT. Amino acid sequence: CSARDPRSPSGNTIYF.

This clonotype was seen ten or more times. The CDR3 bases are TGTGCCAGCAGTTTATGGGAAGGGGCTGGGGCCAACGTCCTGACTTTC. Amino acids: CASSLWEGAGANVLTF. The V call is TRBV12-3 or TRBV12-4, the J call TRBJ2-6; possibly TRBD1 for D (5 bases). V lost 2 bases and J lost 2, with 10 bases in between. The CDR3 extends over 16 amino acids.

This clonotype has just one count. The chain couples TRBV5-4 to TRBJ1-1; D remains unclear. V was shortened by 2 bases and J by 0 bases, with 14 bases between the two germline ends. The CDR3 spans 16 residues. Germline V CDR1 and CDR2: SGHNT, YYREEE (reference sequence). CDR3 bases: TGTGCCAGCAGCTTTGCCCATGGGGTCATGAACACTGAAGCTTTCTTT. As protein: CASSFAHGVMNTEAFF.

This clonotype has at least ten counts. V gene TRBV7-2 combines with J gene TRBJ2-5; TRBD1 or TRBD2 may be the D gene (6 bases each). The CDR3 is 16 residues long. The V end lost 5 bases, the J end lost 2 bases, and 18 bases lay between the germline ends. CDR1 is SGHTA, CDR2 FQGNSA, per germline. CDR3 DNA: TGTGCCAGCAGCCGGGACACCTGGAGGGGTCAAGAGACCCAGTACTTC. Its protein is CASSRDTWRGQETQYF. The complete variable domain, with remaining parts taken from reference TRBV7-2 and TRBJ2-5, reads GAGVSQSPSNKVTEKGKDVELRCDPISGHTALYWYRQSLGQGLEFLIYFQGNSAPDKSGLPSDRFSAERTGGSVSTLTIQRTQQEDSAVYLCASSRDTWRGQETQYFGPGTRLLVL.

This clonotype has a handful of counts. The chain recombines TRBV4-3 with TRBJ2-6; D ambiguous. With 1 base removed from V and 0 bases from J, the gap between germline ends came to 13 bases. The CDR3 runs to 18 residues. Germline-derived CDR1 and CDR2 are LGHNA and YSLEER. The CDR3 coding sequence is TGCGCCAGCAGCCAAGTTAGAACCACTTTCTCTGGGGCCAACGTCCTGACTTTC. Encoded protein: CASSQVRTTFSGANVLTF.

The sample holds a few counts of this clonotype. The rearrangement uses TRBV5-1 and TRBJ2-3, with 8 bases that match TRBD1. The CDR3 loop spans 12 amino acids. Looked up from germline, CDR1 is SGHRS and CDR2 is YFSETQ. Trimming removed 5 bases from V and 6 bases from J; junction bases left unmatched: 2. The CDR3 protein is CASRTGDDTQYF. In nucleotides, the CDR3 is TGCGCCAGCAGGACAGGGGATGATACGCAGTATTTT. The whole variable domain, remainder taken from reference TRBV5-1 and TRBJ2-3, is KAGVTQTPRYLIKTRGQQVTLSCSPISGHRSVSWYQQTPGQGLQFLFEYFSETQRNKGNFPGRFSGRQFSNSRSEMNVSTLELGDSALYLCASRTGDDTQYFGPGTRLTVL.

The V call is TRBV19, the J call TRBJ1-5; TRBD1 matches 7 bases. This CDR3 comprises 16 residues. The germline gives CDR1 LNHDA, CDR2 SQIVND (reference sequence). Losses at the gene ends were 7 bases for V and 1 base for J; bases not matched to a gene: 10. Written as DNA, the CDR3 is TGTGCCAGTACCCTCACGGGGACAGCGAGCAATCAGCCCCAGCATTTT. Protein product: CASTLTGTASNQPQHF.

This chain's CDR3 is CASGYSAQSTQYF. The DNA of the CDR3 is TGTGCCAGCGGATACAGCGCCCAGTCTACGCAGTATTTT. V usage is TRBV6-2 or TRBV6-3 and J usage is TRBJ2-3; unclear D gene. The CDR3 is made up of 13 amino acids. Looked up from germline, CDR1 is MNHEY and CDR2 is SVGEGT. V gave up 8 bases and J gave up 8 bases, with 17 bases separating them.

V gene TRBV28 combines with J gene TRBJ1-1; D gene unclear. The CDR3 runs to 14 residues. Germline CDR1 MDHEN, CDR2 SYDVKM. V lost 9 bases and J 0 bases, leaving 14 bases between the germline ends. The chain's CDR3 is CASYGYPMNTEAFF. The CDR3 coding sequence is TGTGCCAGTTATGGCTATCCCATGAACACTGAAGCTTTCTTT.

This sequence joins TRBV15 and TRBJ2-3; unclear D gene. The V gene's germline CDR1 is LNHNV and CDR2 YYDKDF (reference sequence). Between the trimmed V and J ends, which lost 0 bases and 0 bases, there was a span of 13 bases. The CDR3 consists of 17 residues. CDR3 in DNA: TGTGCCACCAGCAGAGAATTAGTGTCGGCTAGCACAGATACGCAGTATTTT. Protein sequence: CATSRELVSASTDTQYF.

CDR3 region: CASSLVVLSGTEAFF. CDR3 coding DNA: TGTGCCAGCAGCCTCGTGGTGCTTTCGGGCACTGAAGCTTTCTTT. The chain joins TRBV11-1 to TRBJ1-1; no clear D. The CDR3 runs 15 residues. With 5 bases removed from V and 4 bases from J, the gap between germline ends came to 17 bases. CDR1 is SGHAT, CDR2 FQDESV, per germline (reference sequence).

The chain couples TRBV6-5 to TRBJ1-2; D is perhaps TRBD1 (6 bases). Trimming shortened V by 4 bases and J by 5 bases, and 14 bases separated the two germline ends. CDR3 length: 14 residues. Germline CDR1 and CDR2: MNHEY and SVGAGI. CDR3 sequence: CASSSTGLGYGYTF. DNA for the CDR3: TGTGCCAGCAGTTCGACAGGTTTAGGGTATGGCTACACCTTC.

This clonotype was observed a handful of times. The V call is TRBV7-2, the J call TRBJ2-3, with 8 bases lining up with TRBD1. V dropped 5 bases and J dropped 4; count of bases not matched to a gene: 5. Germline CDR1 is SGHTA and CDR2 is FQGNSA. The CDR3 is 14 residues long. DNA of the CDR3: TGTGCCAGCAGCACACAGACAGGGGCAGATACGCAGTATTTT. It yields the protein CASSTQTGADTQYF.

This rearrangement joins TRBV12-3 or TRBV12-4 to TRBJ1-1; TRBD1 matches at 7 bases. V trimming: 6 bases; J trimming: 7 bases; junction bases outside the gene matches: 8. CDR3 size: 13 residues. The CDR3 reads CASRGTDRDEAFF. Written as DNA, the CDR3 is TGTGCCAGCAGGGGGACAGACCGAGATGAAGCTTTCTTT.

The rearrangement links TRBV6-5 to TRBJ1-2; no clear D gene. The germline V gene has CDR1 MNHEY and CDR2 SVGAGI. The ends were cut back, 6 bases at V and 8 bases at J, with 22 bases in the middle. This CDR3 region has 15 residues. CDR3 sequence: CASSLKTTQNSGYTF. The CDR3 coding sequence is TGTGCCAGCAGCCTAAAGACGACTCAAAACTCCGGCTACACCTTC.

CDR3 sequence: CASSYAPGEVRETQYF. In nucleotides, the CDR3 is TGTGCCAGCAGTTACGCGCCAGGGGAAGTACGAGAGACCCAGTACTTC. The chain joins TRBV6-5 to TRBJ2-5; D is possibly TRBD1 (6 bases). Trimming took off 2 bases at V and 4 bases at J, with 17 bases between the two ends. The CDR3 extends over 16 amino acids. The germline V gene has CDR1 MNHEY and CDR2 SVGAGI.

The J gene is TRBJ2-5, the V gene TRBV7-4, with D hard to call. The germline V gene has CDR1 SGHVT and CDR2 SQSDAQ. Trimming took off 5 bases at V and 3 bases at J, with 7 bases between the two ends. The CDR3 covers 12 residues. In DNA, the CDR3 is TGTGCCAGCAGCACGAACGAAGAGACCCAGTACTTC. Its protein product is CASSTNEETQYF.

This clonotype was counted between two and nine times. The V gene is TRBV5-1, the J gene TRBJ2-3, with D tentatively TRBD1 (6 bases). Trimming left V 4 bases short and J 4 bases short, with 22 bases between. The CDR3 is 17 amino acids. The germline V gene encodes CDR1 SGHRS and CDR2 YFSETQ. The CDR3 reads CASSLRQALAGPDTQYF. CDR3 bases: TGCGCCAGCAGCCTCCGACAGGCCCTCGCGGGTCCAGATACGCAGTATTTT.

The CDR3 sequence is CASVRGRADTQYF. As DNA, the CDR3 is TGTGCCAGTGTGAGGGGGCGGGCAGATACGCAGTATTTT. V gene TRBV5-6 combines with J gene TRBJ2-3; 7 nucleotides align to TRBD1. With 8 bases clipped from V and 4 bases from J, the junction kept 7 bases outside the gene matches. Germline V gene data show CDR1 as SGHDT and CDR2 as YYEEEE. There are 13 residues in the CDR3.

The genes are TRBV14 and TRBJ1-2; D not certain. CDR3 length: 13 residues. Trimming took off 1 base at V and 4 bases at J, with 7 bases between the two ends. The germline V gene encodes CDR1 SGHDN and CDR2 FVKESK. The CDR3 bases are TGTGCCAGCAGCCAAGGTCAGGTCTATGGCTACACCTTC. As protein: CASSQGQVYGYTF.

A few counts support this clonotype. CDR3 region: CASSTGQGPNEKLFF. The CDR3 DNA follows: TGTGCCAGTAGTACCGGACAGGGGCCGAATGAAAAACTGTTTTTT. The V gene is TRBV19, the J gene TRBJ1-4, with TRBD1 matching over 9 bases. Germline V lookup: CDR1 LNHDA, CDR2 SQIVND (reference sequence). Unmatched junction bases numbered 5, after V lost 4 bases and J lost 5 bases. The CDR3 runs to 15 residues. The full variable domain, rest sourced from reference TRBV19 and TRBJ1-4, is DGGITQSPKYLFRKEGQNVTLSCEQNLNHDAMYWYRQDPGQGLRLIYYSQIVNDFQKGDIAEGYSVSREKKESFPLTVTSAQKNPTAFYLCASSTGQGPNEKLFFGSGTQLSVL.

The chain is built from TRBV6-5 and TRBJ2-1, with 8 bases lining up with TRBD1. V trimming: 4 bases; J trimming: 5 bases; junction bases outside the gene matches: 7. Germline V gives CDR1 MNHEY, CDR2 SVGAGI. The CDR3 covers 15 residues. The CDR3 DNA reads TGTGCCAGCAGTTCTCCGGCAGGGGGCCACAATGAGCAGTTCTTC. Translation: CASSSPAGGHNEQFF.

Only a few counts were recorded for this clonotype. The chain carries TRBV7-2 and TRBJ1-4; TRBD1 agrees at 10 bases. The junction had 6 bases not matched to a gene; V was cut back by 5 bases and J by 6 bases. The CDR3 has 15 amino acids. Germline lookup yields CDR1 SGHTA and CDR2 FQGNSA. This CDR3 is CASSPGDRGHEKLFF. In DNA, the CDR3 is TGTGCCAGCAGCCCAGGGGACAGGGGACATGAAAAACTGTTTTTT.

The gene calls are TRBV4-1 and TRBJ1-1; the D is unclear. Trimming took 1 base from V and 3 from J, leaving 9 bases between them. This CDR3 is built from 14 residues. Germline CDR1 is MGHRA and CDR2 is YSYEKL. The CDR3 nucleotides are TGCGCCAGCAGCCAAGCAGAAAGGGACACTGAAGCTTTCTTT. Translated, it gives CASSQAERDTEAFF.

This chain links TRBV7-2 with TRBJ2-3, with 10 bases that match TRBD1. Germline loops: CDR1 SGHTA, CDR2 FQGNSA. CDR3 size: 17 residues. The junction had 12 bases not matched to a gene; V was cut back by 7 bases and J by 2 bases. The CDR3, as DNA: TGTGCCAGCACCCGGTACGGGGACAGGGGATCCACAGATACGCAGTATTTT. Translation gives CASTRYGDRGSTDTQYF.